A selection of T cell receptor beta chains follows, all from one sample in a study of monozygotic twins with inflammatory bowel disease. TCRdb re-called the 5' RACE reads; every CDR3 protein appears as one record, without DNA. The table lists about 350,000 distinct CDR3 sequences. Sequenced input: blood. The receptors derive from a human donor with ulcerative colitis or Crohn's disease, or a healthy co-twin of an affected twin (not recorded which). The CDR3 runs from the conserved cysteine through the conserved F or W. Fields, in order: V gene, J gene, CDR3 protein.

TRBV7-9	TRBJ2-1	CASSLPPGADEQFF
TRBV12-3/TRBV12-4	TRBJ2-1	CASSQSGTSGRNEQFF
TRBV6-6	TRBJ2-1	CASSFHPNEQFF
TRBV25-1	TRBJ2-1	CASSPSDLYNEQFF
TRBV20-1	TRBJ2-1	CSAAFLAGDDEQFF
TRBV7-9	TRBJ1-2	CASSAGTGAEANYGYTF
TRBV12-3/TRBV12-4	TRBJ2-7	CASSYPKGLAGNEQYF
TRBV29-1	TRBJ2-5	CSVASRTSGQETQYF
TRBV20-1	TRBJ2-1	CSARDRRGRVYNEQFF
TRBV24-1	TRBJ2-2	CATSDFAGTGSFIQAGELFF
TRBV19	TRBJ2-1	CASSRASVGNEQFF
TRBV29-1	TRBJ1-2	CSVRTDSNYGYTF
TRBV20-1	TRBJ2-1	CSAQAGGVSYNEQFF
TRBV6-1	TRBJ2-2	CASNTGEAGELFF
TRBV7-2	TRBJ1-4	CASSLETQGLFF
TRBV20-1	TRBJ2-1	CSARQTDRYNEQFF
TRBV6-1	TRBJ2-1	CASFTGNPFVGPYNEQFF
TRBV6-5	TRBJ2-1	CALGDWRNEQFF